Following are 22 T cell receptor beta chains from one sample sequenced in a study of blood T cell repertoires in COVID-19 (TCRdb year 2020). The receptor library was made with the immunoSEQ multiplex PCR assay. This is the immuneACCESS table as TCRdb keeps it, with only in-frame sequences that have V and J called. A part of the clones is gone; compared with another copy, unresolved V genes explain less than half, and the rest is unexplained. The sample profile shows some 80,000 clones; around 78% of them were found once. Of the sample, about a third falls within the top ten clones. Sequenced: peripheral blood. The receptors derive from a man aged 55 to 70 with COVID-19, enrolled during active disease.

CDR3 residues: CAIRPGQETYEQYF. In DNA, the CDR3 is TGTGCCATCAGACCGGGACAGGAGACCTACGAGCAGTACTTC. The rearrangement links TRBV10-3 to TRBJ2-7, with 8 bases fitting TRBD1. Germline V gene lookup returns CDR1 ENHRY and CDR2 SYGVKD. The J segment lost 2 bases and the V segment lost 6 bases, leaving 6 bases of the junction unmatched. The CDR3 is made up of 14 amino acids.

The chain has TRBV7-9 and TRBJ2-5, with TRBD1 as a possible D gene (5 bases). The CDR3 runs to 14 residues. V was trimmed by 1 base and J by 2 bases, leaving 8 bases between them. Germline V gene sequence: CDR1 SEHNR, CDR2 FQNEAQ (reference sequence). The CDR3 bases are TGTGCCAGCAGCTTAGGGGGCAGACAAGAGACCCAGTACTTC. Translation gives CASSLGGRQETQYF.

CDR3 bases: TGTGCCAGCACAGGACTTTTCACCGGGGAGCTGTTTTTT. Translating gives CASTGLFTGELFF. The rearrangement uses TRBV25-1 and TRBJ2-2, with a possible D match to TRBD2 (5 bases). The CDR3 is made up of 13 amino acids. The germline V gene has CDR1 MGHDK and CDR2 SYGVNS. The V gene lost 7 bases and the J gene lost 4 bases, with 10 bases spanning the gap.

The chain carries TRBV4-1 and TRBJ1-5; D is ambiguous. Germline-derived CDR1 and CDR2 are MGHRA and YSYEKL. This CDR3 is built from 16 residues. Trimming shortened V by 2 bases and J by 5 bases, and 16 bases separated the two germline ends. The CDR3: CASSQSTGLLDQPQHF. CDR3 nucleotide sequence: TGCGCCAGCAGCCAATCCACCGGCCTCCTAGATCAGCCCCAGCATTTT.

This chain joins TRBV7-8 and TRBJ2-7; TRBD1 might be the D (6 bases). This CDR3 has 14 residues. Looked up from germline, CDR1 is SGHVS and CDR2 is FQNEAQ. The V and J ends lost 5 bases and 2 bases respectively, with 13 bases between them. CDR3 loop: CASSREQGTYEQYF. CDR3 DNA: TGTGCCAGCAGCCGAGAGCAGGGGACCTACGAGCAGTACTTC.

V usage is TRBV18 and J usage is TRBJ2-3; 7 bases are a match to TRBD1. CDR1 is KGHSH, CDR2 LQKENI, per germline. V trimming: 3 bases; J trimming: 6 bases; junction bases outside the gene matches: 9. This CDR3 has 15 residues. This chain's CDR3 is CASSPAYQGVDTQYF. The CDR3 DNA reads as TGTGCCAGCTCACCCGCTTACCAGGGGGTTGATACGCAGTATTTT.

The count of this clone is one. The chain links TRBV7-2 to TRBJ2-3, with 8 bases that match TRBD1. This CDR3 has 14 amino acids. Germline CDR1 SGHTA, CDR2 FQGNSA. Germline trimming cut 3 bases from V and 5 bases from J; bases unmatched to any gene: 4. The CDR3: CASSLGRGRDTQYF. The CDR3 bases are TGTGCCAGCAGCTTGGGCAGGGGGCGAGATACGCAGTATTTT.

This clone was seen more than once but under ten times. V is TRBV2 and J is TRBJ1-2, with 8 nucleotides matching TRBD1. CDR1 is SNHLY and CDR2 is FYNNEI in the germline V gene. The CDR3 length is 14 residues. Trimming cost V 6 bases and J 2 bases; bases outside gene matches: 5. The chain's CDR3 is CASRDRVTNYGYTF. The CDR3 DNA reads TGTGCCAGCAGGGACAGGGTCACCAACTATGGCTACACCTTC.

The chain combines TRBV7-2 with TRBJ1-5, with 10 positions matching TRBD1. The junction had 17 bases not matched to a gene; V was cut back by 5 bases and J by 10 bases. CDR3 length equals 17 residues. Germline CDR1 SGHTA, CDR2 FQGNSA. CDR3 coding DNA: TGTGCCAGCAGCCCCGATTGGACAGGGGGTTTATCTCCACCCCAGCATTTT. This codes for CASSPDWTGGLSPPQHF.

The chain joins TRBV2 to TRBJ2-5, with D maybe TRBD2 (6 bases). This CDR3 has 14 residues. CDR1 is SNHLY and CDR2 is FYNNEI in the germline V gene. V was pared by 2 bases and J by 7 bases, with 14 bases between. CDR3 nucleotide sequence: TGTGCCAGCAGTGAAAAGGGGCGGGGCGGGACCCAGTACTTC. This translates into CASSEKGRGGTQYF.

This clone turned up a few times. The CDR3 region is CAISESGPAGGSTDTQYF. The CDR3 nucleotides read TGTGCCATCAGTGAATCGGGGCCAGCGGGAGGGAGCACAGATACGCAGTATTTT. The J gene is TRBJ2-3, the V gene TRBV10-3, with 10 bases lining up with TRBD2. V shed 3 bases and J 0 bases; nucleotides not matched to a gene: 9. This CDR3 spans 18 amino acids. Germline V gene lookup returns CDR1 ENHRY and CDR2 SYGVKD.

The gene calls are TRBV3-1 (or the pseudogene TRBV3-2) and TRBJ2-7; 9 positions match TRBD2. Losses at the gene ends were 5 bases for V and 1 base for J; bases not matched to a gene: 3. The CDR3 covers 14 residues. CDR1 is LGHDT and CDR2 is YNNKEL in the germline V gene (reference sequence). CDR3 sequence (DNA): TGTGCCAGCAGCGGAGCGGGAGGATCCTACGAGCAGTACTTC. Residues: CASSGAGGSYEQYF.

The gene calls are TRBV6-5 and TRBJ2-3, with TRBD1 matching over 9 bases. The V gene end was trimmed by 5 bases and the J gene end by 7 bases; junction bases not matched to a gene: 4. The CDR3 contains 13 residues. Germline V gene data show CDR1 as MNHEY and CDR2 as SVGAGI. The CDR3, as DNA: TGTGCCAGCAGTCCTGGACAGGGGCATACGCAGTATTTT. This gives the protein CASSPGQGHTQYF.

J is TRBJ2-7 and V is TRBV19; D possibly corresponds to TRBD2 (5 bases). V shed 4 bases and J shed 9 bases, with 16 bases lying between them. The CDR3 has 13 residues. Per the germline V gene, CDR1 is LNHDA and CDR2 is SQIVND (reference sequence). The CDR3 DNA reads as TGTGCCAGTAGTACCTTACCCGGAGGCCTGCAGTACTTC. It specifies CASSTLPGGLQYF. Complete variable domain (other parts from reference TRBV19 and TRBJ2-7): DGGITQSPKYLFRKEGQNVTLSCEQNLNHDAMYWYRQDPGQGLRLIYYSQIVNDFQKGDIAEGYSVSREKKESFPLTVTSAQKNPTAFYLCASSTLPGGLQYFGPGTRLTVT.

This chain uses TRBV13 with TRBJ2-2; TRBD1 matches at 7 bases. Per germline, CDR1 PRHDT and CDR2 FYEKMQ (reference sequence). This CDR3 spans 14 amino acids. J was trimmed by 0 bases and V by 8 bases; bases with no gene match: 3. The CDR3 reads CASRQGANTGELFF. DNA of the CDR3: TGTGCCAGCCGGCAGGGGGCGAACACCGGGGAGCTGTTTTTT. Based on the CDR3 plus reference TRBV13 and TRBJ2-2, the full variable domain is AAGVIQSPRHLIKEKRETATLKCYPIPRHDTVYWYQQGPGQDPQFLISFYEKMQSDKGSIPDRFSAQQFSDYHSELNMSSLELGDSALYFCASRQGANTGELFFGEGSRLTVL.

CDR3 loop: CATSRVSGVAGTGELFF. In DNA, the CDR3 is TGTGCCACCAGCAGAGTTAGCGGGGTCGCGGGCACCGGGGAGCTGTTTTTT. The chain recombines TRBV15 with TRBJ2-2; TRBD2 agrees at 8 bases. The CDR3 runs to 17 residues. J was trimmed by 4 bases and V by 1 base; bases with no gene match: 8. Germline V gene sequence: CDR1 LNHNV, CDR2 YYDKDF (reference sequence).

The chain employs TRBV2 and TRBJ2-7; 15 positions match TRBD2. The germline CDR1 and CDR2 sequences are SNHLY and FYNNEI. Trimming took 6 bases from V and 5 from J; bases not matched to a gene: 17. This CDR3 comprises 19 residues. The CDR3 loop is CASSPGLAGGPVASDEQYF. CDR3 nucleotide sequence: TGTGCCAGCAGCCCTGGACTAGCGGGAGGGCCGGTCGCGTCGGACGAGCAGTACTTC.

The chain joins TRBV7-9 to TRBJ2-1; TRBD1 is a possible D gene (5 bases). V lost 2 bases, J lost 2 bases, and 19 bases lay in between. Germline V gene data show CDR1 as SEHNR and CDR2 as FQNEAQ (reference sequence). There are 18 residues in the CDR3. The CDR3 sequence is CASSLKDGAPGTYNEQFF. The CDR3 DNA reads as TGTGCCAGCAGCTTAAAAGATGGGGCACCGGGCACCTACAATGAGCAGTTCTTC. Complete variable domain (other parts from reference TRBV7-9 and TRBJ2-1): DTGVSQNPRHKITKRGQNVTFRCDPISEHNRLYWYRQTLGQGPEFLTYFQNEAQLEKSRLLSDRFSAERPKGSFSTLEIQRTEQGDSAMYLCASSLKDGAPGTYNEQFFGPGTRLTVL.

The chain uses TRBV4-1 and TRBJ2-5, with D possibly TRBD1 on 7 matching bases. V lost 2 bases to trimming and J lost 2 bases, with 24 bases between them. CDR3 length equals 19 residues. CDR1 MGHRA and CDR2 YSYEKL come from the germline V gene. CDR3 loop: CASSQNPGEDRPKQETQYF. CDR3 DNA: TGCGCCAGCAGCCAAAACCCGGGAGAGGACAGGCCCAAGCAAGAGACCCAGTACTTC.

The gene calls are TRBV19 and TRBJ1-4; 10 nucleotides line up with TRBD1. From germline, CDR1 is LNHDA and CDR2 SQIVND (reference sequence). The CDR3 runs 16 residues. V trimming: 4 bases; J trimming: 4 bases; junction bases outside the gene matches: 6. The CDR3 bases are TGTGCCAGTAGTAGGACTGACAGGGGGCTTAATGAAAAACTGTTTTTT. Its protein is CASSRTDRGLNEKLFF.

The V gene is TRBV2, the J gene TRBJ2-6, with D perhaps TRBD1 (5 bases). CDR3 size: 16 residues. Germline V gene data show CDR1 as SNHLY and CDR2 as FYNNEI. The V end was cut by 1 base, the J end by 5 bases, with 12 bases between. The CDR3: CASSEEGPSRANVLTF. DNA of the CDR3: TGTGCCAGCAGTGAAGAGGGGCCGTCCCGGGCCAACGTCCTGACTTTC.

This clone was seen at least ten times. The V gene is TRBV20-1, the J gene TRBJ2-7; 8 bases are a match to TRBD2. The CDR3 length is 15 residues. Germline V gene data show CDR1 as DFQATT and CDR2 as SNEGSKA (reference sequence). The V segment lost 3 bases and the J segment 2 bases; nucleotides outside the gene matches: 9. The CDR3 DNA reads as TGCAGTGCTAGTTATCCGGGTAGCGGGACCTACGAGCAGTACTTC. Its translation: CSASYPGSGTYEQYF.